This TCR beta chain was retrieved from a study of blood T cell repertoires in COVID-19. TCRdb keeps only in-frame clones here, not all; method: immunoSEQ multiplex PCR. This sample has tens of thousands of clones, with about 74% found just once. The CDR3 length is 14 residues. The germline gives CDR1 SGHRS, CDR2 YFSETQ. The V end was cut by 4 bases, the J end by 2 bases, with 11 bases between. This receptor was obtained from a man aged 70 or older with COVID-19, enrolled during active disease. The chain combines TRBV5-1 with TRBJ2-3; D might be TRBD1 (5 bases). Sequencing input: peripheral blood. The CDR3 spells CASSPGHLTDTQYF. For the CDR3, the DNA is TGCGCCAGCAGCCCCGGACATCTCACAGATACGCAGTATTTT.